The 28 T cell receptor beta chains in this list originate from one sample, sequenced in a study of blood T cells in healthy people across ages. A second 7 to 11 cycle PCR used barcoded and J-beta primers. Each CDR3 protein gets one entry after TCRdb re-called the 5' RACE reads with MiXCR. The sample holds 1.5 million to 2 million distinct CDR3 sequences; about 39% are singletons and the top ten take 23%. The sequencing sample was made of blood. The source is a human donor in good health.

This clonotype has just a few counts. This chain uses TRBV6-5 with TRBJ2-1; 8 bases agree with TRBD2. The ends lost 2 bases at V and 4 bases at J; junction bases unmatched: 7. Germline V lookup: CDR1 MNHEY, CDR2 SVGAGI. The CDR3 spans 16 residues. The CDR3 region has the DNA TGTGCCAGCAGTTACAGTAGCGGGGCTCGGTACAATGAGCAGTTCTTC. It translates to CASSYSSGARYNEQFF.

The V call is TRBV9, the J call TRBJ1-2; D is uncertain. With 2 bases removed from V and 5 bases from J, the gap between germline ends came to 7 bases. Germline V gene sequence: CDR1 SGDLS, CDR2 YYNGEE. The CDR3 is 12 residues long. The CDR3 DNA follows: TGTGCCAGCAGCGTGATAGGGTATGGCTACACCTTC. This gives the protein CASSVIGYGYTF.

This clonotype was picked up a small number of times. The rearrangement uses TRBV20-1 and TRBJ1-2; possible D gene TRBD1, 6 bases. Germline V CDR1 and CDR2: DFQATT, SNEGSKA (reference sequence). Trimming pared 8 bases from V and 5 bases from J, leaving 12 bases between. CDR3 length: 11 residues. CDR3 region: CSRVDSYGYTF. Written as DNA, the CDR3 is TGCAGTAGGGTGGACAGTTATGGCTACACCTTC.

The CDR3 nucleotides are TGTGCCACCAAGGTAGGGGCAGACTGCGAGCAGTACTTC. This gives the protein CATKVGADCEQYF. The chain recombines TRBV10-3 with TRBJ2-4, with D tentatively TRBD1 (5 bases). The J call may be incorrect, as the DNA end agrees better with TRBJ2-7. The CDR3 length is 13 residues. Germline V lookup: CDR1 ENHRY, CDR2 SYGVKD.

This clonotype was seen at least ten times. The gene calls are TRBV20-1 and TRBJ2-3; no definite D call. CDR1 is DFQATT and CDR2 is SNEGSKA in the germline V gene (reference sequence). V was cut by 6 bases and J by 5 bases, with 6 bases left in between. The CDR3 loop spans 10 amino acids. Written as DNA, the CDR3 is TGCAGTGCCTTACAAGATACGCAGTATTTT. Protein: CSALQDTQYF.

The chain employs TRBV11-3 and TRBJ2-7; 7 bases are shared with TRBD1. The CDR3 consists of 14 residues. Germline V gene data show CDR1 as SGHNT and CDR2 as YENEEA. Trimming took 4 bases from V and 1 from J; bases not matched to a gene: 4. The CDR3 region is CASSSWDSSYEQYF. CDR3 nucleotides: TGTGCCAGCAGCTCTTGGGACAGTTCCTACGAGCAGTACTTC.

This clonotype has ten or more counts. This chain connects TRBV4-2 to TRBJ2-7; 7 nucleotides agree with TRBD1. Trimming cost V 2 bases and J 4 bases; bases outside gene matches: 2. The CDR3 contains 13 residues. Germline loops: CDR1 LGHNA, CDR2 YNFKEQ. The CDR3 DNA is TGTGCCAGCAGCCAATCGACAGGGTACGAGCAGTACTTC. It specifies CASSQSTGYEQYF.

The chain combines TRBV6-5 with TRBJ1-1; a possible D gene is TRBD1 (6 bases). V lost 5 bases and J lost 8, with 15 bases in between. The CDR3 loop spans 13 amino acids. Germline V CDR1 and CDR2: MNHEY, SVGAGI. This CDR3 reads CASSTEEDREAFF. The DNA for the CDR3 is TGTGCCAGCAGTACAGAAGAGGACAGAGAAGCTTTCTTT.

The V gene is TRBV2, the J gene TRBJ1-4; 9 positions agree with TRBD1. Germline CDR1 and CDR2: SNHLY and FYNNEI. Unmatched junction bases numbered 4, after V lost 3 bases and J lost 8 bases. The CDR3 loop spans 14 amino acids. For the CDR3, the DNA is TGTGCCAGCAGTGAGGACAGGGGACTAGAAAAACTGTTTTTT. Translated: CASSEDRGLEKLFF.

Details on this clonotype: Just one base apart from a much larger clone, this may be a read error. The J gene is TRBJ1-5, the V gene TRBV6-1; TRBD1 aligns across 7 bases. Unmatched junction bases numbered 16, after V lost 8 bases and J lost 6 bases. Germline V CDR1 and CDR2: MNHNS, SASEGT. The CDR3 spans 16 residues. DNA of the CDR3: TGTGCCAGCGGCTGGCGATCGACAGGGATGGGTCAGCCCCAGCATTTT. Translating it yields CASGWRSTGMGQPQHF.

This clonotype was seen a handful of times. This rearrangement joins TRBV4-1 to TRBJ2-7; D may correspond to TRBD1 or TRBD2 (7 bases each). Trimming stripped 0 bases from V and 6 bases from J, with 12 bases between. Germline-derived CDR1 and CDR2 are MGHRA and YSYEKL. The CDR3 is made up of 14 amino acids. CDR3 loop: CASSQDAGGVEQYF. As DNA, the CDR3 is TGCGCCAGCAGCCAAGACGCAGGGGGGGTCGAGCAGTACTTC.

CDR3 DNA sequence: TGTGCCAGCAGCCAAGGGTTTAATACGGGACAGACCTCGAGGAGAGAAGAGACCCAGTACTTC. Protein product: CASSQGFNTGQTSRREETQYF. The chain couples TRBV14 to TRBJ2-4, with TRBD1 matching 7 bases. Judging by the DNA end, TRBJ2-5 fits better; the J call may be wrong. Germline CDR1 SGHDN, CDR2 FVKESK. This CDR3 has 21 residues.

CDR3 coding DNA: TGCAGTGCTAGATGGGGTTCGAGAGTACGTGAGCAGTTCTTC. Its translation: CSARWGSRVREQFF. This chain connects TRBV20-1 to TRBJ2-1; D not certain. Looked up from germline, CDR1 is DFQATT and CDR2 is SNEGSKA (reference sequence). V was clipped by 2 bases and J by 9 bases, with 17 bases between them. There are 14 residues in the CDR3.

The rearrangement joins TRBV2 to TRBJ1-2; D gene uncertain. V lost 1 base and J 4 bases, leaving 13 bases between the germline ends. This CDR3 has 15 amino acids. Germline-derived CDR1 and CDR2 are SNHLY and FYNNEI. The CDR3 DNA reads TGTGCCAGCAGTGAAGATGGGGAGTACTTCTATGGCTACACCTTC. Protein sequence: CASSEDGEYFYGYTF.

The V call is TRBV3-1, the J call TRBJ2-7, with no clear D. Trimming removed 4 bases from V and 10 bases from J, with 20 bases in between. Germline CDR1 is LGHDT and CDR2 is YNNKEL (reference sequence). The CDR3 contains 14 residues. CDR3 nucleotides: TGTGCCAGCAGCCCCTTTGGAGTAAGTCGGCCCCAGTACTTC. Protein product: CASSPFGVSRPQYF.

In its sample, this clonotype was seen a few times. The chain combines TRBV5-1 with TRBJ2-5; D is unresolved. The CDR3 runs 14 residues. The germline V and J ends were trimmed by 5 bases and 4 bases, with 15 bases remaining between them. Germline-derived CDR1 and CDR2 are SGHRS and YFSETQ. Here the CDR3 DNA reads TGCGCCAGCAGTCTATCCGGGCTATCAGAGACCCAGTACTTC. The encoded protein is CASSLSGLSETQYF.

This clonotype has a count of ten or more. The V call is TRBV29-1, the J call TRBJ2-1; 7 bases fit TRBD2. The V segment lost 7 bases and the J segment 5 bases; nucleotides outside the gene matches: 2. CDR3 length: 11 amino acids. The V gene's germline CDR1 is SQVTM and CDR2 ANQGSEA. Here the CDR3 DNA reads TGCAGCGCGGGGGGTCACAATGAGCAGTTCTTC. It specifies CSAGGHNEQFF.

The CDR3 DNA follows: TGCAGCGTTTTTAGCGGGGGGGCCGAAGATACGCAGTATTTT. Translation: CSVFSGGAEDTQYF. The chain joins TRBV29-1 to TRBJ2-3, with 11 nucleotides matching TRBD2. With 5 bases clipped from V and 5 bases from J, the junction kept 6 bases outside the gene matches. Germline assignment: CDR1 SQVTM and CDR2 ANQGSEA. The CDR3 sequence is 14 residues long.

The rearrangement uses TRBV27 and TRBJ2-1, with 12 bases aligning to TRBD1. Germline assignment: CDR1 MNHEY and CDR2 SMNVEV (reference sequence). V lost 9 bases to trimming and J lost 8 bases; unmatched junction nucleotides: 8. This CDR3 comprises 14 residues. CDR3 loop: CASTGTGGLDEQFF. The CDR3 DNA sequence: TGTGCCAGTACCGGGACAGGGGGCTTGGATGAGCAGTTCTTC.

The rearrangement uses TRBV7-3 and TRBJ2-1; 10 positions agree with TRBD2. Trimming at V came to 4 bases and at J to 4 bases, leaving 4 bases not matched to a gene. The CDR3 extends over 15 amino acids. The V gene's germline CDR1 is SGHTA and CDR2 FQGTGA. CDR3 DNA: TGTGCCAGCAGCTACCGACTAGCGGGTTACAATGAGCAGTTCTTC. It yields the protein CASSYRLAGYNEQFF.

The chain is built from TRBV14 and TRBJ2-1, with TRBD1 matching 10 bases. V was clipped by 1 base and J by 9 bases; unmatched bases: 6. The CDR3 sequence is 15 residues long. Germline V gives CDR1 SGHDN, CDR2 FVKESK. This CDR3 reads CASSQVLDRGLEQFF. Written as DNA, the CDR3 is TGTGCCAGCAGCCAAGTACTAGACAGGGGGCTTGAGCAGTTCTTC.

CDR3 loop: CASSLISGDATDTQYF. CDR3 nucleotides: TGTGCCAGCAGCTTAATATCAGGGGACGCTACAGATACGCAGTATTTT. The chain employs TRBV11-3 and TRBJ2-3; possibly TRBD1 for D (6 bases). The V end lost 2 bases, the J end lost 3 bases, and 15 bases lay between the germline ends. There are 16 residues in the CDR3. Germline loops: CDR1 SGHNT, CDR2 YENEEA.

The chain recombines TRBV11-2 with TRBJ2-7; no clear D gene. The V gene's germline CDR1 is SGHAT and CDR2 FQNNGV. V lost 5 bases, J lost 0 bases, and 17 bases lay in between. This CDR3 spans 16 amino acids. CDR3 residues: CASSPNPLGVSYEQYF. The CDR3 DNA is TGTGCCAGCAGCCCAAACCCGCTCGGCGTCTCCTACGAGCAGTACTTC.

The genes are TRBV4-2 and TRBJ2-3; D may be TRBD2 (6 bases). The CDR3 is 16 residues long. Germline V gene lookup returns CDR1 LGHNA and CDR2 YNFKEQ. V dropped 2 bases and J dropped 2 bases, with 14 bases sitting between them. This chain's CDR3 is CASSQRFRGTTDTQYF. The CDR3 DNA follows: TGTGCCAGCAGCCAAAGGTTTCGGGGGACCACAGATACGCAGTATTTT.

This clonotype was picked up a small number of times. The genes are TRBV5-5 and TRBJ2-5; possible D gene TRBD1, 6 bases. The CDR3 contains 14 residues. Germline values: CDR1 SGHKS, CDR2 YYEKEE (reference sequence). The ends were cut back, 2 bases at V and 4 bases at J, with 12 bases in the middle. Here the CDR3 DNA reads TGTGCCAGCAGCTTTTGGACAGAGAGAGAGACCCAGTACTTC. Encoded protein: CASSFWTERETQYF.

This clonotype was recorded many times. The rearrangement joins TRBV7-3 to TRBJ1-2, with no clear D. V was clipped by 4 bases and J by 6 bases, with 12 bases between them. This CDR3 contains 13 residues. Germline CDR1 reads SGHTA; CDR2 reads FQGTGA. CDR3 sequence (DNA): TGTGCCAGCAGCTCCGGGAGGTCTGATGGCTACACCTTC. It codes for CASSSGRSDGYTF.

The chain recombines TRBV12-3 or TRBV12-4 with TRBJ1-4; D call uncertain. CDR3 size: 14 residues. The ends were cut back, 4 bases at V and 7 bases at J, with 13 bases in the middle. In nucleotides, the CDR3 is TGTGCCAGCAGTTGGTCCTTGCTGGGTGAAAAACTGTTTTTT. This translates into CASSWSLLGEKLFF.

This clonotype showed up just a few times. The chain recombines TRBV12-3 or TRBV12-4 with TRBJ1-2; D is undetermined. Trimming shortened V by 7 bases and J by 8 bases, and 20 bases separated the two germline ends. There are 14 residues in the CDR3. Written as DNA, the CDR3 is TGTGCCAGCACCAACAACCTAGGGTTTAAAGGCTACACCTTC. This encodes CASTNNLGFKGYTF.